The present entry profiles one T cell receptor (beta chain) with its context. The antigen it binds to is not known. No much larger clone is present one base from it, and per-base qualities are unavailable. Cut back by 1 base and 8 bases, the V and J ends lie 11 bases apart. According to the germline V gene (reference sequence), CDR1 reads SEHNR and CDR2 reads FQNEAQ. The CDR3, cysteine through phenylalanine, is 14 amino acids long. Solely the CDR3 DNA is kept, with 42 bases framed from the first base. This sample was included in a study of intratumoral heterogeneity in liver cancer. About the study as a whole: Across the full approximately 15-patient cohort, most patients were male and the median age was about 63 years. RNA-seq, DNA sequencing, TCR-seq and SNP array data from multiple regions of hepatocellular carcinoma specimens were combined in the study to investigate intratumor heterogeneity. A total of under 80 multiregional samples from around 14 HCC patients, consisting of 51 tumoral and approximately 20 adjacent nontumoral regions, were included in the overall cohort. The research as a whole found: The authors acknowledged a relatively low patient number and under-sampled tumor-infiltrating lymphocyte representation as limitations.

Early-stage hepatocellular carcinoma was present in all patients, and no therapy was administered to any patient before surgical resection. The sampled areas showed no macroscopic signs of necrosis or hemorrhage. In a couple of patients, TCR sequencing (ImmunoSeq) was performed on multiple regions. Frozen resection tissue samples were collected at least 1 cm apart from each other. Samples labelled N were derived from nontumoral liver tissue adjacent to the tumor. The DNeasy blood and tissue kit was used to extract genomic DNA from bulk tissue. Using the immunoSEQ assay, the TCR beta chain CDR3 regions were sequenced from genomic DNA. Primers annealing to V and J segments amplified rearranged VDJ segments. The study's own analysis went as follows. The ImmunoSeq Analyzer software was used to calculate clonality and richness metrics. To find clones with differing abundance between regions, Fisher's exact test was applied together with a beta-binomial method for extra stringency. Here the immuneACCESS table is served through TCRdb, limited to in-frame sequences with V and J called. Missing clones are a known gap in these copies; in checked studies unresolved V genes cover under half, and the rest lacks a known reason. The V and J calls and the clone size are those of that table, but D and trimming were determined from the DNA. Counted in this sample were 5,500 to 7,500 clones; around 68% of them appeared once. The ten largest clones capture more than 20% of the sample.

The sequences come from tumor-adjacent normal tissue, collected before any cancer treatment. The TCR originated in a man between 65 and 85 years old with hepatocellular carcinoma. Here the chain combines TRBV7-9 and TRBJ1-4; the D gene lacks a confident call. The nucleotide sequence reads as follows: TGTGCCAGCAGCTTAGGCAACTCTGGGGAAAAACTGTTTTTT. It codes for CASSLGNSGEKLFF.